Below, 20 T cell receptor beta chains from the same sample are listed, as sequenced in a study of tumor and adjacent non-tumor tissue in lung cancer. This sample's RNA came from whole unsorted tissue. More than 3 cm separated this lung sample from the edge of the tumor. Three rounds of nested PCR, following a modified ARM-PCR protocol, produced the TCRbeta library. TCRdb itself ran the multiplex PCR reads through MiXCR, one entry per CDR3 protein. Of 47,000 or so distinct CDR3 sequences in the sample, about two thirds were seen once. The material sequenced was distant non-tumor lung tissue. These receptors were taken from a woman aged 65 to 85 with non-small cell lung cancer.

As concerns this clonotype: Germline and junction disagree at one end, which may indicate a read error. This chain uses TRBV29-1 with TRBJ2-1, with D perhaps matching TRBD2 (5 bases). The CDR3 is 15 residues long. CDR1 SQVTM and CDR2 ANQGSEA come from the germline V gene. Written as DNA, the CDR3 is TGCAGCGGTGAATTTACTATCGGGATACCCCATGAGCAGTTCTTC. Translation gives CSGEFTIGIPHEQFF.

Concerning this clonotype itself: The junction does not match germline at one end; this may be a read error. The chain is built from TRBV4-2 and TRBJ2-1, with D uncertain. This CDR3 is 15 amino acids long. Germline V CDR1 and CDR2: LGHNA, YNFKEQ. The CDR3 bases are TGTACCAGGAGCCAAGATGGAACGGAGAACAATGAGCAGTTCTTC. Amino acid sequence: CTRSQDGTENNEQFF.

On this clonotype: A read error is possible here, since a much larger clone lies one base away. Lacking the conserved final phenylalanine or tryptophan, this CDR3 likely reflects a read error. V and J are TRBV6-6 and TRBJ1-6, with a weak D call TRBD1 (5 bases). Germline V gene sequence: CDR1 MNHNY, CDR2 SVGAGI (reference sequence). The CDR3 totals 14 residues. V was clipped by 4 bases and J by 14 bases, with 18 bases between them. The CDR3 loop reads CASSSESGLSTLHY. The CDR3 DNA reads as TGTGCCAGCAGTTCAGAGTCAGGGTTGTCAACCCTCCACTAT.

V usage is TRBV11-2 and J usage is TRBJ1-2; TRBD1 aligns across 7 bases. From germline, CDR1 is SGHAT and CDR2 FQNNGV. CDR3 length: 16 residues. V was clipped by 5 bases and J by 6 bases; unmatched bases: 15. CDR3 amino acids: CASSPADRRRINGYTF. DNA for the CDR3: TGTGCCAGCAGCCCGGCGGACAGGAGGCGGATAAATGGCTACACCTTC.

The rearrangement uses TRBV5-1 and TRBJ2-7; D is unclear. Trimming shortened V by 8 bases and J by 3 bases, and 15 bases separated the two germline ends. The germline gives CDR1 SGHRS, CDR2 YFSETQ. This CDR3 is 13 amino acids long. CDR3 loop: CASSPGVSYEQYF. CDR3 coding DNA: TGCGCCAGTAGCCCAGGAGTGAGCTACGAGCAGTACTTC. The whole variable domain, filled in from reference TRBV5-1 and TRBJ2-7, reads KAGVTQTPRYLIKTRGQQVTLSCSPISGHRSVSWYQQTPGQGLQFLFEYFSETQRNKGNFPGRFSGRQFSNSRSEMNVSTLELGDSALYLCASSPGVSYEQYFGPGTRLTVT.

Notes on this clonotype: The CDR3 does not close with the conserved phenylalanine or tryptophan, likely indicating a read error. The rearrangement links TRBV12-3 or TRBV12-4 to TRBJ2-1; 8 nucleotides line up with TRBD2. CDR3 length: 17 residues. The CDR3 sequence is CASSPPPLAGFYIEQFL. Here the CDR3 DNA reads TGTGCCAGCAGTCCTCCCCCCCTAGCGGGTTTCTACATTGAGCAGTTCCTC.

Of note for this clonotype: Relative to the germline gene, one junction end is altered; a read error may explain this. This rearrangement joins TRBV5-4 to TRBJ1-1; D may be TRBD1 (5 bases). This CDR3 region has 16 residues. CDR1 and CDR2 from the germline V gene are SGHNT and YYREEE (reference sequence). The chain's CDR3 is CASSYLLRGGDAEAFF. The CDR3 coding sequence is TGTGCCAGCAGCTACCTTTTGAGGGGAGGGGACGCTGAGGCTTTCTTT.

Points on this clonotype: At one end, the junction sequence differs from germline, possibly due to a read error. The gene calls are TRBV6-1 and TRBJ2-7, with a possible D match to TRBD1 (6 bases). The CDR3 has 11 residues. Germline V gives CDR1 MNHNS, CDR2 SASEGT. The CDR3 DNA sequence: TGTGCCAGTACTGAAGGTTGGGCAGGGGACTTC. Its translation: CASTEGWAGDF.

To note about this clonotype: One junction end disagrees with the germline gene, perhaps due to a read error. The chain uses TRBV6-1 and TRBJ1-6; unclear D gene. Germline assignment: CDR1 MNHNS and CDR2 SASEGT. This CDR3 region has 12 residues. The CDR3 here is CASSDGSSTLRF. Here the CDR3 DNA reads TGTGCCAGCAGTGACGGTAGTTCCACCCTCCGCTTT.

This clonotype was observed a few times. Without the conserved terminal phenylalanine or tryptophan, this CDR3 likely stems from a read error. The chain combines TRBV5-4 with TRBJ1-2; D gene unclear. This CDR3 has 13 amino acids. V lost 5 bases and J 2 bases, leaving 10 bases between the germline ends. Germline lookup yields CDR1 SGHNT and CDR2 YYREEE (reference sequence). CDR3 residues: CASSQTGNYGYTS. CDR3 nucleotide sequence: TGTGCCAGCAGTCAGACGGGGAACTATGGCTACACCTCC.

J is TRBJ2-7 and V is TRBV12-3 or TRBV12-4, with TRBD2 identical over 9 bases. V trimming: 10 bases; J trimming: 3 bases; junction bases outside the gene matches: 10. This CDR3 has 14 residues. The CDR3 protein is CAISRGLAYYEQYF. In DNA, the CDR3 is TGTGCCATTAGTCGGGGACTAGCATACTACGAGCAGTACTTC.

Concerning this clonotype itself: A read error is possible here, since a much larger clone lies one base away. This rearrangement joins TRBV5-1 to TRBJ2-2; D is ambiguous. The germline V gene encodes CDR1 SGHRS and CDR2 YFSETQ. With 0 bases removed from V and 9 bases from J, the gap between germline ends came to 12 bases. The CDR3 consists of 14 residues. CDR3 protein: CASSLDAPSRELFF. The CDR3 nucleotides are TGCGCCAGCAGCTTGGACGCTCCCTCCAGGGAGCTGTTTTTT. Full variable domain (remainder filled in from reference TRBV5-1 and TRBJ2-2): KAGVTQTPRYLIKTRGQQVTLSCSPISGHRSVSWYQQTPGQGLQFLFEYFSETQRNKGNFPGRFSGRQFSNSRSEMNVSTLELGDSALYLCASSLDAPSRELFFGEGSRLTVL.

This clonotype appeared a single time. V is TRBV6-2 or TRBV6-3 and J is TRBJ2-7, with D uncertain. This CDR3 region has 13 residues. Per the germline V gene, CDR1 is MNHEY and CDR2 is SVGEGT. Trimming stripped 7 bases from V and 4 bases from J, with 14 bases between. The chain's CDR3 is CASNLVRAYEQYF. CDR3 coding DNA: TGTGCCAGCAATCTAGTACGGGCATACGAGCAGTACTTC.

This clonotype came up once. Sequence at one end of the junction differs from germline and may be a read error. The chain couples TRBV10-3 to TRBJ2-5; 7 positions match TRBD2. Germline values: CDR1 ENHRY, CDR2 SYGVKD. The CDR3 runs 16 residues. The CDR3 is CAIRGSSGALEETPYF. The DNA of the CDR3 is TGTGCCATCCGGGGAAGCAGCGGGGCACTAGAAGAGACCCCGTACTTC.

About this clonotype: This may come from a read error, since a much larger clone is one base off. This chain joins TRBV20-1 and TRBJ2-7; no reliable D call. The CDR3 covers 14 residues. The germline gives CDR1 DFQATT, CDR2 SNEGSKA (reference sequence). CDR3 coding DNA: TGCAGTGCTCATTCCTTGGCTAGTTCCTACAAGCAGTACTTC. Protein sequence: CSAHSLASSYKQYF.

With regard to this clonotype: It may be a read error: a sequence one base away is much more abundant. This sequence joins TRBV20-1 and TRBJ1-1; D possibly corresponds to TRBD1 (5 bases). V was cut by 4 bases and J by 5 bases, with 14 bases left in between. The germline CDR1 and CDR2 sequences are DFQATT and SNEGSKA (reference sequence). CDR3 size: 13 residues. CDR3 sequence: CSAKWEGRTEAFF. CDR3 DNA sequence: TGCAGTGCTAAGTGGGAGGGGAGGACTGAAGCTTTCTTT.

In its sample, this clonotype was seen many times. The genes are TRBV14 and TRBJ1-1, with D perhaps TRBD1 (5 bases). The CDR3 spans 14 residues. Trimming stripped 4 bases from V and 5 bases from J, with 14 bases between. Germline values: CDR1 SGHDN, CDR2 FVKESK. The CDR3 loop reads CASSPGTSRTEAFF. For the CDR3, the DNA is TGTGCCAGCAGCCCCGGGACCTCCAGGACTGAAGCTTTCTTT.

On this clonotype: Mismatch with germline at one junction end may stem from a read error. The chain is built from TRBV12-3 or TRBV12-4 and TRBJ2-7; D is possibly TRBD1 or TRBD2 (5 bases each). The CDR3 spans 15 residues. The CDR3 here is CASNLAEGSSYEQYF. CDR3 nucleotide sequence: TGTGCCAGCAATTTAGCTGAGGGGAGCTCCTACGAGCAGTACTTC.

There are many counts of this clonotype. The chain joins TRBV6-1 to TRBJ1-1; weak D call: TRBD1 (6 bases). The germline V gene has CDR1 MNHNS and CDR2 SASEGT. The CDR3 totals 14 residues. V lost 7 bases to trimming and J lost 1 base, with 13 bases between them. CDR3 amino acids: CASTLIRGNTEAFF. Here the CDR3 DNA reads TGTGCCAGCACCCTGATCAGGGGGAACACTGAAGCTTTCTTT.

This clonotype showed up many times. DNA of the CDR3: TGTGCCAGCAGCAAAGTTAATTATGAGACCCAGTACTTC. Encoded protein: CASSKVNYETQYF. This chain joins TRBV21-1 and TRBJ2-5. TRBV21-1 is designated a pseudogene. This CDR3 is 13 amino acids long.